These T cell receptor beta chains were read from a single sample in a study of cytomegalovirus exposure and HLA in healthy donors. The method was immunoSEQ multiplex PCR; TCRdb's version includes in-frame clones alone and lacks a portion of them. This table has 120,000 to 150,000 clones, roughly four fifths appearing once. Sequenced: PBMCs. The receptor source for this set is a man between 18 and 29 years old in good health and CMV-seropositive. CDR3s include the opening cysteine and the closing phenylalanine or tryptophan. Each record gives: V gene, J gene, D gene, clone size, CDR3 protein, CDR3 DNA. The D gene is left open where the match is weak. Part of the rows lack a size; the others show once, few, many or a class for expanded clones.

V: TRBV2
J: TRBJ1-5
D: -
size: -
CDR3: CASMGQGNQPQHF
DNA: TGTGCCAGCATGGGGCAGGGGAATCAGCCCCAGCATTTT

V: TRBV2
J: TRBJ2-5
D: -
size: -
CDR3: CASSERQLNQETQYF
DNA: TGTGCCAGCAGTGAAAGACAGCTGAACCAAGAGACCCAGTACTTC

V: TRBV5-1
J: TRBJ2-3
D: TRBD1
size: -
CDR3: CASSLERGRWSTDTQYF
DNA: TGCGCCAGCAGCTTGGAAAGGGGGCGTTGGAGCACAGATACGCAGTATTTT

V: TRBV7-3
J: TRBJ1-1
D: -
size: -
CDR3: CASSNPGLMNTEAFF
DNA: TGTGCCAGCAGCAATCCGGGTCTTATGAACACTGAAGCTTTCTTT

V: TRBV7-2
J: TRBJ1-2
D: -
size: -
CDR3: CASSLVVGGTYGYTF
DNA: TGTGCCAGCAGCTTAGTCGTCGGAGGCACCTATGGCTACACCTTC

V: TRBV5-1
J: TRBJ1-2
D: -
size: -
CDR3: CASSLEGDYGYTF
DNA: TGCGCCAGCAGCTTGGAGGGAGACTATGGCTACACCTTC

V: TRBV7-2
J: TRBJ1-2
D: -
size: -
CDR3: CASSVYSGANYGYTF
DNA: TGTGCCAGCAGTGTTTACAGCGGAGCTAACTATGGCTACACCTTC

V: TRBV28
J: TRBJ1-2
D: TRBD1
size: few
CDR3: CASSQDRGMRGYTF
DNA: TGTGCCAGCAGTCAGGACAGGGGTATGAGGGGCTACACCTTC

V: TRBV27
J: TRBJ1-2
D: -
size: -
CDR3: CASSSGYGYTF
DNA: TGTGCCAGCAGTTCCGGCTATGGCTACACCTTC

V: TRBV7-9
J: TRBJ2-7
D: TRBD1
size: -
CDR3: CASSQSGTDYEQYF
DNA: TGTGCCAGCAGTCAATCCGGGACAGACTACGAGCAGTACTTC

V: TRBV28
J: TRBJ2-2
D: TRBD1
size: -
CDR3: CASSPPGQGSRGELFF
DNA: TGTGCCAGCAGTCCCCCGGGACAGGGATCACGCGGGGAGCTGTTTTTT

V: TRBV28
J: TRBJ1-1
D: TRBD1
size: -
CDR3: CASSYTGGEAFF
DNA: TGTGCCAGCAGTTATACAGGGGGTGAAGCTTTCTTT

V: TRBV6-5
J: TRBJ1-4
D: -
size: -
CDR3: CASSSPATNEKLFF
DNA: TGTGCCAGCAGTTCGCCAGCAACTAATGAAAAACTGTTTTTT

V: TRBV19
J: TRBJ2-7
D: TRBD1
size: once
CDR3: CASSYGTGGLYEQYF
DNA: TGTGCCAGTAGTTACGGGACAGGGGGCCTCTACGAGCAGTACTTC

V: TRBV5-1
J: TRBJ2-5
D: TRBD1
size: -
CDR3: CASSYTGQGGRETQYF
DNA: TGCGCCAGCAGCTATACAGGACAGGGGGGACGGGAGACCCAGTACTTC

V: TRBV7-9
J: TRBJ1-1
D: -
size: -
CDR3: CASSPYGTGTEAFF
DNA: TGTGCCAGCAGCCCCTACGGCACAGGGACTGAAGCTTTCTTT

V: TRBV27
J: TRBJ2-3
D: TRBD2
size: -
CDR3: CASSLGLAGGPRSTDTQYF
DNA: TGTGCCAGCAGTCTCGGACTAGCGGGAGGCCCCAGAAGCACAGATACGCAGTATTTT

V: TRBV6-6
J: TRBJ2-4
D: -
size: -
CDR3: CASTTPDYKAKNIQYF
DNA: TGTGCCAGCACCACACCCGACTATAAGGCCAAAAACATTCAGTACTTC

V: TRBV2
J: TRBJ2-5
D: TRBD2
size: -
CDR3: CASSEDGLAGVETQYF
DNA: TGTGCCAGCAGTGAAGACGGGCTAGCGGGAGTTGAGACCCAGTACTTC

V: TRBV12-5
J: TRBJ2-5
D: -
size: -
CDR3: CARQGETQYF
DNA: TGTGCTAGACAGGGAGAGACCCAGTACTTC

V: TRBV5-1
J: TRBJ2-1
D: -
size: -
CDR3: CASSLVLSYNEQFF
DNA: TGCGCCAGCAGCTTGGTCTTATCCTACAATGAGCAGTTCTTC

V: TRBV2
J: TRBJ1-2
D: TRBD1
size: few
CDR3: CASSRTGGLGYTF
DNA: TGTGCCAGCAGCCGGACAGGGGGTTTGGGCTACACCTTC

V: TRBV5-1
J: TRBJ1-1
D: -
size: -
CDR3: CASSVPGDPEAFF
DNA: TGCGCCAGCAGTGTGCCGGGTGACCCTGAAGCTTTCTTT

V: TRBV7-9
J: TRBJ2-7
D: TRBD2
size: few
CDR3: CSSSLTSDEQYF
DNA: TGTTCCAGCAGCCTTACTAGCGACGAGCAGTACTTC

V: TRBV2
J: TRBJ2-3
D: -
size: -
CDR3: CASSDVVASSTDTQYF
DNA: TGTGCCAGCAGTGATGTTGTAGCGTCTAGCACAGATACGCAGTATTTT

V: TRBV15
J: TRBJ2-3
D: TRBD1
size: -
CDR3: CATSSLYTGTGDTQYF
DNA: TGTGCCACCAGCAGCCTTTATACCGGGACAGGGGATACGCAGTATTTT

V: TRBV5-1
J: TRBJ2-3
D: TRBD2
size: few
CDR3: CASSRGLAGDTQYF
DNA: TGCGCCAGCAGCAGGGGACTAGCGGGAGATACGCAGTATTTT

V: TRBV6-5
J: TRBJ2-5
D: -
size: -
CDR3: CASSSRLGQVRETQYF
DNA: TGTGCCAGCAGTTCCCGCCTGGGGCAAGTGAGAGAGACCCAGTACTTC

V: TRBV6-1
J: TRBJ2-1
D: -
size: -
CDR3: CASKGSILSNEQFF
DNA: TGTGCCAGCAAGGGGTCCATACTCTCCAATGAGCAGTTCTTC

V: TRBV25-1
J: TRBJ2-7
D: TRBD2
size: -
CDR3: CASSVRGAGGGSYEQYF
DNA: TGTGCCAGCAGTGTAAGGGGGGCGGGAGGAGGTTCCTACGAGCAGTACTTC

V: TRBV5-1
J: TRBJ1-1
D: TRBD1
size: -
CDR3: CASSFTGANTEAFF
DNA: TGCGCCAGCAGCTTTACAGGGGCGAACACTGAAGCTTTCTTT

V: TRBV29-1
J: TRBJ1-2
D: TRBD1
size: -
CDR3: CSVENRGGFGYTF
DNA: TGCAGCGTTGAAAACAGGGGGGGTTTTGGCTACACCTTC

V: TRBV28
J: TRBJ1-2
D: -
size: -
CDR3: CASSLIQGTNYGYTF
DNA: TGTGCCAGCAGTTTAATACAGGGTACTAACTATGGCTACACCTTC

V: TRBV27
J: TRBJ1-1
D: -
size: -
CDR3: CASSRTEAFF
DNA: TGTGCCAGCAGTCGCACTGAAGCTTTCTTT

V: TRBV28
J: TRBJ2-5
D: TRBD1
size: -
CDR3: CASKRTGTETQYF
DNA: TGTGCCAGCAAACGGACAGGGACGGAGACCCAGTACTTC

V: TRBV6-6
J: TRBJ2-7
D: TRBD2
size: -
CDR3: CASSYSGLALSYEQYF
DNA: TGTGCCAGCAGTTACTCGGGACTAGCGCTCTCCTACGAGCAGTACTTC

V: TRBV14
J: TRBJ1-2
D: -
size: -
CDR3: CASSRPQGSRTF
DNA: TGTGCCAGCAGCCGGCCGCAGGGGTCAAGAACCTTC

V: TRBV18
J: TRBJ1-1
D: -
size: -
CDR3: CASSPSDSPVTEAFF
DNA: TGTGCCAGCTCACCCTCGGACAGCCCGGTTACTGAAGCTTTCTTT

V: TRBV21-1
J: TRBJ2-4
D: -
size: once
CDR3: CASSKEGQIAKNIQYF
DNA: TGTGCCAGCAGCAAAGAGGGACAGATAGCCAAAAACATTCAGTACTTC

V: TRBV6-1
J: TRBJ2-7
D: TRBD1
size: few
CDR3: CASSPGQGFLEQYF
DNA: TGTGCCAGCAGCCCGGGACAGGGGTTTCTCGAGCAGTACTTC

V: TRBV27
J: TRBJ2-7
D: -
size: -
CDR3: CASSPRRFTYEQYF
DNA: TGTGCCAGTAGCCCTCGAAGGTTTACCTACGAGCAGTACTTC

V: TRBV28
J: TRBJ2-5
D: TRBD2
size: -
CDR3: CASSFTSGRARETQYF
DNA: TGTGCCAGCAGTTTCACTAGCGGGAGGGCCAGGGAGACCCAGTACTTC

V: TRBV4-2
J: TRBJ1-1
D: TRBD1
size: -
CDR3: CASSPSDRGRESTEAFF
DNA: TGTGCCAGCAGCCCCTCCGACAGGGGGCGAGAGAGCACTGAAGCTTTCTTT

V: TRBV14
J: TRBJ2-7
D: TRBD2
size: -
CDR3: CASSPIAGGPGEQYF
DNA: TGTGCCAGCAGCCCAATAGCGGGAGGGCCTGGCGAGCAGTACTTC

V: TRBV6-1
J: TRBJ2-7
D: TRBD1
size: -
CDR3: CASSDDEGQGIVAYEQYF
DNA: TGTGCCAGCAGTGACGACGAGGGACAGGGGATTGTAGCCTACGAGCAGTACTTC

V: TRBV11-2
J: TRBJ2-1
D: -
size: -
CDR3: CASRRQVSSYNEQFF
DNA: TGTGCCAGCAGGAGACAGGTGAGCTCCTACAATGAGCAGTTCTTC

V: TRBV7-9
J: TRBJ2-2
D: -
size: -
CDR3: CASSSKEDPLPGELFF
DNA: TGTGCCAGCAGCTCGAAGGAGGACCCTCTACCCGGGGAGCTGTTTTTT